This TCR beta chain was obtained from a study of Ad26.COV2.S vaccination and SARS-CoV-2 variants. Study-wide results and caveats: Placebo recipients showed lower spike-specific TCR breadth than vaccinees.

Germline V gene data show CDR1 as SGHTA and CDR2 as FQGNSA. The CDR3 sequence is 14 residues long. Trimming took 2 bases from V and 8 from J, leaving 15 bases between them. Note on this clone: Its antigen is unknown.

Profiling relied on immunoSEQ multiplex PCR, and the TCRdb table lists in-frame clones only, not all of them. The sample holds approximately 340,000 clones; 85% are singletons and the top ten take 2.5% to 3.5%. Indicated treatment: some 20 received Ad26.COV2.S at low or high dose, single or two shots; five or six received placebo; per-sample allocation not given. The samples were gathered on day 63 after the first injection of vaccine or placebo. The rearrangement joins TRBV7-2 to TRBJ1-1; D is unclear. Here the sequenced sample was peripheral blood, taken in a trial of Ad26.COV2.S vaccine versus placebo. The receptor was derived from a person between 18 and 65 years old who received the Ad26.COV2.S COVID-19 vaccine or a placebo. CDR3 region: CASSLKPGVAEAFF. The CDR3 region has the DNA TGTGCCAGCAGCTTAAAACCGGGAGTCGCGGAAGCTTTCTTT.